This T cell receptor beta chain was captured in a study of blood T cell repertoires in COVID-19 (dated by TCRdb to 2018 to 2020). Regarding the research as a whole: Collaborator samples came from the United States, Italy and Spain and covered acute and convalescent phases of COVID-19. Samples came from the ongoing ImmuneRACE study (first 160 participants) plus 1,254 subjects from 6 global collaborators. The repertoires were released in a freely available public database intended as a resource for research on the immune response to SARS-CoV-2. Where available, HLA class I and class II types were obtained from metadata supplied by the sample provider rather than from assay-based typing. The material from the prospective study consisted of cDNA or gDNA derived from T cells, B-cell-depleted T cells, or PBMCs. Sample metadata almost always included a de-identified subject ID, COVID-19 status, age in years and sex. The dataset comprised deeply sampled blood TCRbeta repertoires from subjects exposed to, actively infected with, or recovered from COVID-19.

Collaborating institutions collected whole blood in K2EDTA tubes following their own protocols. For TCRbeta analysis, collaborator samples were shipped as frozen whole blood, as isolated PBMCs, or as DNA extracted from either sample type. General conclusions and limits of the study: The quantity of clinical and demographic metadata differed by source and by participant and was supplied without curation.

V loses 0 bases, J loses 8 bases, and the germline ends lie 11 bases apart. Inclusive of the bounding cysteine and phenylalanine, the CDR3 is 14 residues long. Of all the DNA, just the CDR3 is kept, 42 bases in frame from base 1. Per the germline V gene (reference sequence), MNHNY is the CDR1 and SVGAGI is the CDR2. On this clone: Its antigen is not yet known. Base qualities were left out, and no much larger clone turns up one base away.

The immunoSEQ Assay, a bias-controlled multiplex PCR, was used to amplify TCRbeta CDR3 regions from genomic DNA. The paper's data handling went like this. Within the assay, amplification of reference gene primers was used to estimate how many nucleated cells each sample contained. Sequence reads were collapsed and filtered to measure the absolute abundance of every unique TCRbeta CDR3 rearrangement. Productive Simpson clonality was computed per sample as the square root of Simpson's diversity index over productive rearrangements. TCRdb re-hosts the immuneACCESS table, in-frame sequences only. Its copies lack some clones; in the studies checked, an unresolved V gene accounts for under half of them, and the cause for the rest is not known. V and J calls and clone size are copied from that table; D and trimming were computed from the DNA. The sample records some 180,000 clones, 78% of which are singletons. The ten largest account for 2.8% of the sample.

This receptor was identified in an elderly woman with active or convalescent COVID-19. The chain is encoded by TRBV6-6 joined to TRBJ2-1, and possibly TRBD2, on 6 matching bases. The specimen sequenced was peripheral blood. The nucleotides are TGTGCCAGCAGTTACTCGGATGGGAGGTATGAGCAGTTCTTC. This yields the protein CASSYSDGRYEQFF.